This TCR beta chain was documented in a study of beta chain features in type 1 diabetes. Study outcomes and limitations: Researchers could not determine here whether HLA type influences TCRB rearrangement. Patients with Type 1 diabetes showed moderately but significantly shorter TCRB CDR3s in all four CD4+ subsets.

CD45RO/CCR7/CD25/CD127/CD95/CD27 staining was used to isolate CD4+ naive, central memory, regulatory and stem cell-like memory cells by sorting. Purities over 95% were achieved in all sorted populations. This clone was found a few times. Its cognate antigen is unknown. Reverse transcription of all isolated RNA meant that expressed TCRB transcripts were sequenced. TCRdb keeps only in-frame clones here, not all; method: immunoSEQ multiplex PCR. The sample records roughly 400,000 clones, around 10% being singletons. Sequencing used central memory CD4+ T cells from blood. The TCR sequence derives from a man aged 25-45 years with type 1 diabetes.

For the CDR3, the DNA is TGCGCCAGCAGCCCTCTCAACGCCGGTACCTACAATGAGCAGTTCTTC. Translated: CASSPLNAGTYNEQFF. This sequence joins TRBV5-1 and TRBJ2-1; no definite D call. The CDR3 has 16 amino acids. Germline loops: CDR1 SGHRS, CDR2 YFSETQ. The germline V and J ends were trimmed by 4 bases and 2 bases, with 16 bases remaining between them. Based on the CDR3 plus reference TRBV5-1 and TRBJ2-1, the full variable domain is KAGVTQTPRYLIKTRGQQVTLSCSPISGHRSVSWYQQTPGQGLQFLFEYFSETQRNKGNFPGRFSGRQFSNSRSEMNVSTLELGDSALYLCASSPLNAGTYNEQFFGPGTRLTVL.